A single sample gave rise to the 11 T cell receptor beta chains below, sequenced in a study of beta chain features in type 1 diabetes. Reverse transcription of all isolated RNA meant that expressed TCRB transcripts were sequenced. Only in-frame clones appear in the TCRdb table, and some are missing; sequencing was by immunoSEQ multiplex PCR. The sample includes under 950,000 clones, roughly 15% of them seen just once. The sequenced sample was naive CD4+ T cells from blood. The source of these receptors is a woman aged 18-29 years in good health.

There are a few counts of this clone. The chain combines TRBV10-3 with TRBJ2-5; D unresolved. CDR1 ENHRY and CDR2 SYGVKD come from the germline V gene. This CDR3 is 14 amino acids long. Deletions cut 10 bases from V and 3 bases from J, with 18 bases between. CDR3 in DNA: TGTGCCAACCAAACGGCAGCGATGGAAGAGACCCAGTACTTC. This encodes CANQTAAMEETQYF.

CDR3: CASRAGLGGEGDGYTF. The CDR3 nucleotides are TGCGCCAGCAGAGCTGGTCTTGGGGGAGAAGGCGATGGCTACACCTTC. V usage is TRBV5-1 and J usage is TRBJ1-2; TRBD1 might be the D (5 bases). V dropped 5 bases and J dropped 6 bases, with 23 bases sitting between them. The CDR3 loop spans 16 amino acids. Per germline, CDR1 SGHRS and CDR2 YFSETQ.

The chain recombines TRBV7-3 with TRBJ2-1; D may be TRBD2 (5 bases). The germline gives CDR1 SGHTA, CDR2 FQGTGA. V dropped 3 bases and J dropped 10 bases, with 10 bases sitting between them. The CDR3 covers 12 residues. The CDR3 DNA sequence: TGTGCCAGCAGCTTCTCAAGCGGCGAGCAGTTCTTC. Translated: CASSFSSGEQFF.

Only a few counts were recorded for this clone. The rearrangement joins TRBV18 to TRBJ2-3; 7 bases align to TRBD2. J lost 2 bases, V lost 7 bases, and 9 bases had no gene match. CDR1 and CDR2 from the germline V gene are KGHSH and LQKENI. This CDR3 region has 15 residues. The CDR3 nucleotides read TGTGCCAGCTTGCGGGGGATTGATTCCACAGATACGCAGTATTTT. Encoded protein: CASLRGIDSTDTQYF.

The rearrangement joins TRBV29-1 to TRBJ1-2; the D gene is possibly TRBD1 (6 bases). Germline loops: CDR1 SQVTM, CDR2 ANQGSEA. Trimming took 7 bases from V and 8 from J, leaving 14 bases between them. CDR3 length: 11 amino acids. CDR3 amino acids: CSATGNGGYTF. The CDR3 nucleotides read TGCAGCGCAACAGGGAACGGAGGCTACACCTTC.

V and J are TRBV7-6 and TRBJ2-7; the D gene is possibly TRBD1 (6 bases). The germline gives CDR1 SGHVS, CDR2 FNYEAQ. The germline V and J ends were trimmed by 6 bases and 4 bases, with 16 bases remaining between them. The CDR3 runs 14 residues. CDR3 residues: CASSSRDTSYEQYF. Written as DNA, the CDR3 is TGTGCCAGCAGTTCTCGGGACACGAGTTACGAGCAGTACTTC.

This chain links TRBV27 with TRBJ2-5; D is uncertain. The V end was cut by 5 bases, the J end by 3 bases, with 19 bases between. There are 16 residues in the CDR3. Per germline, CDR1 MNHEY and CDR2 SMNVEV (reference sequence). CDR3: CASSPRPTLAEETQYF. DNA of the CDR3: TGTGCCAGCAGTCCACGACCAACCTTGGCGGAAGAGACCCAGTACTTC.

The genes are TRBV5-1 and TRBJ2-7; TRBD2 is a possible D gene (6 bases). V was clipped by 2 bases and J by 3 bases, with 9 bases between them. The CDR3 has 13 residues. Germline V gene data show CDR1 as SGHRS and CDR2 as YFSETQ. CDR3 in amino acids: CASSLPEGYEQYF. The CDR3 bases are TGCGCCAGCAGCTTACCGGAGGGCTACGAGCAGTACTTC. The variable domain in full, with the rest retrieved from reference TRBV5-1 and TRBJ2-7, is KAGVTQTPRYLIKTRGQQVTLSCSPISGHRSVSWYQQTPGQGLQFLFEYFSETQRNKGNFPGRFSGRQFSNSRSEMNVSTLELGDSALYLCASSLPEGYEQYFGPGTRLTVT.

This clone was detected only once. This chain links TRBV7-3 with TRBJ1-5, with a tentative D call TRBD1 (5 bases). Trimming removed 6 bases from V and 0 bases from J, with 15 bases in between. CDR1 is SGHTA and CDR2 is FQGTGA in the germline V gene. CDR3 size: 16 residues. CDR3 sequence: CASSLHRDGSNQPQHF. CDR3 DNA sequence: TGTGCCAGCAGTTTGCATCGGGACGGTAGCAATCAGCCCCAGCATTTT.

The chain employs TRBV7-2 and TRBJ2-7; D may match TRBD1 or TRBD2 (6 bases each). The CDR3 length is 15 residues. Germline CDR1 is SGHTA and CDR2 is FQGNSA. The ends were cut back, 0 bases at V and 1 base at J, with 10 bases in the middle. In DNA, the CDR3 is TGTGCCAGCAGCTTAGCAGGGGGGACTTCCTACGAGCAGTACTTC. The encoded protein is CASSLAGGTSYEQYF.

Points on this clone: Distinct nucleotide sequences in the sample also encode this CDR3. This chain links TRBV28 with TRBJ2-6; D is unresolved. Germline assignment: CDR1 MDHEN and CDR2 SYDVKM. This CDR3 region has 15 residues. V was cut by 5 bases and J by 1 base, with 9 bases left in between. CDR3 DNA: TGTGCCAGCAGTCTTTTGGGGTCTGGGGCCAACGTCCTGACTTTC. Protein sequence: CASSLLGSGANVLTF.